This T cell receptor beta chain was captured in a study of T cell changes during pregnancy in multiple sclerosis. Clones were sequenced by immunoSEQ multiplex PCR, and TCRdb holds only the in-frame ones, with some missing. The top ten clones hold about 1.7% of a sample with around 95,000 clones, 85% to 95% of them seen once. This CDR3 contains 15 residues. V lost 7 bases and J 1 base, leaving 17 bases between the germline ends. CDR1 is MDHEN and CDR2 is SYDVKM in the germline V gene. The chain joins TRBV28 to TRBJ2-7; D may be TRBD1 (5 bases). The TCR sequence derives from a female donor in good health, enrolled as a control in a pregnancy study. The sequences come from peripheral blood, collected after pregnancy. CDR3 amino acids: CASTRKGLPSYEQYF. For the CDR3, the DNA is TGTGCCAGCACCCGAAAGGGGTTGCCTTCCTACGAGCAGTACTTC.